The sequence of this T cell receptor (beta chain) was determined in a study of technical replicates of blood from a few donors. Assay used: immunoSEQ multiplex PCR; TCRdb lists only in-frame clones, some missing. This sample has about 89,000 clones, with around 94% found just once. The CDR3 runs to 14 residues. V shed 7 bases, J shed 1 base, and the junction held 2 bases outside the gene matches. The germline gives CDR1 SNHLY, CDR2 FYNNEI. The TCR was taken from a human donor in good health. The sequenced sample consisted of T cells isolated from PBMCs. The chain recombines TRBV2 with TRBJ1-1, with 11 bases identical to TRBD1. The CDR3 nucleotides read TGTGCCAGCACGGACAGGGGGCCGAACACTGAAGCTTTCTTT. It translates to CASTDRGPNTEAFF.